This entry lists 10 T cell receptor beta chains sequenced from one sample in a study of blood T cell repertoires in COVID-19 (dated by TCRdb to about 2020). The method behind the library was the immunoSEQ multiplex PCR assay. TCRdb retrieved this table from immuneACCESS and kept in-frame rearrangements only. Not all clones are present; in checked studies, unresolved V genes account for under half, and no reason is known for the remainder. This sample gives 200,000 or so clones in total; less than 90% of them show up just once. Roughly 2% of the sample lies in the top ten. The specimen was peripheral blood. The receptors originated from a man between 65 and 79 years old with active or convalescent COVID-19.

The rearrangement uses TRBV3-1 (or the pseudogene TRBV3-2) and TRBJ1-2, with 9 positions matching TRBD1. V was pared by 5 bases and J by 8 bases, with 18 bases of the junction left unmatched. Germline V gene data show CDR1 as LGHDT and CDR2 as YNNKEL (reference sequence). CDR3 length: 17 amino acids. Here the CDR3 reads CASSSRGQGIDRSGYTF. The CDR3 DNA reads TGTGCCAGCAGCTCCCGCGGACAGGGGATCGACCGGTCCGGCTACACCTTC.

The V and J genes are TRBV5-1 and TRBJ1-2; possibly TRBD1 for D (6 bases). V lost 0 bases to trimming and J lost 4 bases, with 10 bases between them. Germline V lookup: CDR1 SGHRS, CDR2 YFSETQ. The CDR3 consists of 14 residues. This chain's CDR3 is CASSLGDTSYGYTF. The CDR3 coding sequence is TGCGCCAGCAGCTTGGGGGACACGAGCTATGGCTACACCTTC.

This chain connects TRBV28 to TRBJ1-1, with 7 bases fitting TRBD1. There are 14 residues in the CDR3. Per the germline V gene, CDR1 is MDHEN and CDR2 is SYDVKM. Losses at the gene ends were 7 bases for V and 4 bases for J; bases not matched to a gene: 9. The DNA of the CDR3 is TGTGCCAGCAACACACAGGGGTTGGGCACTGAAGCTTTCTTT. Amino acid sequence: CASNTQGLGTEAFF.

The chain joins TRBV27 to TRBJ2-7; the match to TRBD1 covers 8 bases. Trimming removed 2 bases from V and 3 bases from J; junction bases left unmatched: 6. CDR1 and CDR2 (germline): MNHEY, SMNVEV (reference sequence). This CDR3 has 15 amino acids. CDR3 nucleotides: TGTGCCAGCAGTTTAGAGTCAGGGGGCTACTACGAGCAGTACTTC. Translated: CASSLESGGYYEQYF.

This clone was seen just once. This sequence joins TRBV11-2 and TRBJ2-4, with 9 bases fitting TRBD1. Germline V CDR1 and CDR2: SGHAT, FQNNGV. Germline trimming cut 5 bases from V and 6 bases from J; bases unmatched to any gene: 8. The CDR3 contains 15 residues. The DNA for the CDR3 is TGTGCCAGCAGCCCAGGACAGGGGTTGGGAAACATTCAGTACTTC. This gives the protein CASSPGQGLGNIQYF.

The V gene is TRBV20-1, the J gene TRBJ2-1; D may be TRBD2 (7 bases). The CDR3 loop spans 15 amino acids. The germline gives CDR1 DFQATT, CDR2 SNEGSKA (reference sequence). V lost 3 bases and J 7 bases, leaving 19 bases between the germline ends. The CDR3 DNA sequence: TGCAGTGCTAGTCGGGGGCGGGGGCCCTTTAATGAGCAGTTCTTC. Protein sequence: CSASRGRGPFNEQFF.

The genes are TRBV13 and TRBJ1-4; D might be TRBD1 (5 bases). Between the trimmed V and J ends, which lost 3 bases and 7 bases, there was a span of 12 bases. Germline values: CDR1 PRHDT, CDR2 FYEKMQ (reference sequence). The CDR3 runs to 14 residues. The CDR3 nucleotides read TGTGCCAGCAGCTTCGCTGGGGCTGGTGAAAAACTGTTTTTT. Residues: CASSFAGAGEKLFF. Complete variable domain (other parts from reference TRBV13 and TRBJ1-4): AAGVIQSPRHLIKEKRETATLKCYPIPRHDTVYWYQQGPGQDPQFLISFYEKMQSDKGSIPDRFSAQQFSDYHSELNMSSLELGDSALYFCASSFAGAGEKLFFGSGTQLSVL.

The chain links TRBV7-2 to TRBJ2-2; 11 nucleotides agree with TRBD2. The CDR3 loop spans 16 amino acids. The J segment lost 0 bases and the V segment lost 3 bases, leaving 0 bases of the junction unmatched. The germline V gene has CDR1 SGHTA and CDR2 FQGNSA. The CDR3 DNA reads TGTGCCAGCAGCTTTAGCGGGGGGGCGAACACCGGGGAGCTGTTTTTT. It encodes CASSFSGGANTGELFF.

This chain joins TRBV11-2 and TRBJ2-1, with 14 bases fitting TRBD2. This CDR3 spans 19 amino acids. Germline trimming cut 5 bases from V and 0 bases from J; bases unmatched to any gene: 9. Germline CDR1 is SGHAT and CDR2 is FQNNGV. CDR3 loop: CASSQFGGTSGSSYNEQFF. The CDR3 nucleotides are TGTGCCAGCAGCCAATTCGGGGGGACTAGCGGGAGCTCCTACAATGAGCAGTTCTTC.

The V and J genes are TRBV11-3 and TRBJ1-1; unclear D gene. Trimming left V 0 bases short and J 3 bases short, with 2 bases between. The CDR3 runs to 12 residues. Looked up from germline, CDR1 is SGHNT and CDR2 is YENEEA. The CDR3 DNA follows: TGTGCCAGCAGCTTAGACGACACTGAAGCTTTCTTT. Its translation: CASSLDDTEAFF.